The rows below give T cell receptor beta chains drawn from one sample of a study of T cells in Graves' hyperthyroidism and ophthalmopathy. TCRdb re-derived calls from the multiplex PCR reads in MiXCR, one entry per CDR3 protein. The sample consists of 600,000 to 800,000 distinct CDR3 sequences, 30% to 40% of them appearing once. Input material: blood. Receptors were obtained from a middle-aged woman with Graves' hyperthyroidism. The conserved cysteine and the conserved F or W are not part of the CDR3 here. Each record gives: clone size, V gene, CDR3 protein. A clone size is listed for some rows: how often the clone was seen (once, few, many), or a class if it is expanded.

>few|TRBV7-9
ASSPLTGAYEQY
>few|TRBV5-1
ASSSVLQGAYNSPLH
>few|TRBV25-1
ASSDPQGVWETEAF
>few|TRBV9
ASSVAFSMNTEAF
>NA|TRBV4-3
ASSQDLYGSGNTIY
>many|TRBV10-3
ASSRESLGSPLH
>NA|TRBV4-3
ASSQEDLNYGYT
>NA|TRBV5-4
ASSLIPPGEETQY
>few|TRBV7-2
ASRRAETYEQY
>NA|TRBV11-2
ASSSGTVYEKLF
>many|TRBV7-2
ASSFSGMSNTGELF
>NA|TRBV10-3
ASSPYSSGANVLT
>many|TRBV10-2
ASSESRGETQY
>few|TRBV12-3/TRBV12-4
ASSPSRGSNNSPLH
>many|TRBV6-2/TRBV6-3
ASAWVNQPQH
>NA|TRBV13
ASSGTGPSSGNTIY
>NA|TRBV20-1
SARKGAVQYGYT
>few|TRBV4-3
ASSQGPTANYGYT
>NA|TRBV7-9
ASSETGVGSGANVLT
>few|TRBV12-3/TRBV12-4
ASSRPGTGLNTEAF
>few|TRBV10-3
ASSRSGGHSGANVLT
>few|TRBV2
ASHRTPGTDTQY
>many|TRBV19
ASTETGGPSETQY
>NA|TRBV2
ASSEAVQETQY
>few|TRBV4-1
ASSQLLVPRGEQY
>many|TRBV5-1
ASREGTDFYEQY
>NA|TRBV12-3/TRBV12-4
ASSLNPLAYTEAF
>many|TRBV2
ATEKDSTNTEAF
>NA|TRBV7-8
ASSNPASTEAL